These 22 T cell receptor beta chains were all obtained from the same sample, sequenced in a study of T-cell reconstitution after alpha-beta-depleted transplantation in children. Preparation of the TCRbeta library was carried out with unique molecular identifiers. TCRdb passed the PCR reads through MiXCR, listing each CDR3 protein once. The table has approximately 150,000 distinct CDR3 sequences, roughly 8.8% seen once. The sample was PBMCs, mostly from graft donor cells, taken 180 days after TCRalphabeta/CD19-depleted stem cell transplant. The receptors derive from a female patient between 2 and 15 years old who had a stem cell transplant for congenital amegakaryocytic thrombocytopenia, so the T cells may come from the graft donor.

This clonotype was counted ten times or more. This chain uses TRBV3-1 with TRBJ2-3, with D possibly being TRBD2 (5 bases). The CDR3 contains 14 residues. Trimming took 0 bases from V and 6 from J, leaving 10 bases between them. Germline lookup yields CDR1 LGHDT and CDR2 YNNKEL (reference sequence). For the CDR3, the DNA is TGTGCCAGCAGCCAAGAACGAGCGGCGGATACGCAGTATTTT. Translated: CASSQERAADTQYF.

This chain joins TRBV19 and TRBJ1-5, with D possibly matching TRBD1 (5 bases). V was clipped by 3 bases and J by 7 bases, with 7 bases between them. In germline, CDR1 is LNHDA, CDR2 SQIVND (reference sequence). The CDR3 loop spans 12 amino acids. The CDR3: CASSIRGQPQHF. The DNA for the CDR3 is TGTGCCAGTAGTATTCGGGGCCAGCCCCAGCATTTT. Full variable domain (missing parts from reference TRBV19 and TRBJ1-5): DGGITQSPKYLFRKEGQNVTLSCEQNLNHDAMYWYRQDPGQGLRLIYYSQIVNDFQKGDIAEGYSVSREKKESFPLTVTSAQKNPTAFYLCASSIRGQPQHFGDGTRLSIL.

A word on this clonotype: The junction departs from the called germline gene at one end, perhaps through a read error. The chain employs TRBV3-1 and TRBJ2-1; no clear D gene. The CDR3 consists of 18 residues. The V gene's germline CDR1 is LGHDT and CDR2 YNNKEL (reference sequence). This CDR3 reads CASCQGWSALTDPNEQFF. As DNA, the CDR3 is TGTGCCAGCTGCCAAGGCTGGTCAGCCCTTACCGACCCCAATGAGCAGTTCTTC.

A few counts support this clonotype. The chain couples TRBV18 to TRBJ2-1; D gene ambiguous. The germline gives CDR1 KGHSH, CDR2 LQKENI. CDR3 length equals 16 residues. V was pared by 4 bases and J by 7 bases, with 20 bases between. The CDR3 loop is CASSRPIVAGLNEQFF. The CDR3 nucleotides read TGTGCCAGCTCACGCCCAATCGTTGCTGGCTTAAATGAGCAGTTCTTC.

This chain connects TRBV12-3 or TRBV12-4 to TRBJ1-3; D unclear. Trimming removed 5 bases from V and 0 bases from J, with 11 bases in between. The CDR3 totals 15 residues. CDR3 loop: CASSLTGNSGNTIYF. DNA for the CDR3: TGTGCCAGCAGTCTAACGGGGAACTCTGGAAACACCATATATTTT.

This clonotype was counted many times. A much larger clone lies a single base off, so this may be a read error. This rearrangement joins TRBV12-3 or TRBV12-4 to TRBJ2-7, with D unclear. The CDR3 loop spans 13 amino acids. The V end was cut by 3 bases, the J end by 11 bases, with 17 bases between. CDR3: CASSLGNSRWEYF. CDR3 nucleotide sequence: TGTGCCAGCAGTTTGGGGAACAGCCGGTGGGAGTACTTC.

The V and J genes are TRBV3-1 and TRBJ2-2; TRBD2 matches at 10 bases. The junction had 17 bases not matched to a gene; V was cut back by 0 bases and J by 1 base. The length of the CDR3 is 22 residues. Per germline, CDR1 LGHDT and CDR2 YNNKEL (reference sequence). The CDR3 DNA reads TGTGCCAGCAGCCAAGATCTAATATCATGGCTAGCGGGAGCGAGGAACACCGGGGAGCTGTTTTTT. Protein sequence: CASSQDLISWLAGARNTGELFF.

V and J are TRBV5-1 and TRBJ2-7, with D possibly TRBD2 on 6 matching bases. This CDR3 is 17 amino acids long. Germline assignment: CDR1 SGHRS and CDR2 YFSETQ. Between the trimmed V and J ends, which lost 4 bases and 0 bases, there was a span of 20 bases. This chain's CDR3 is CASSRLTGTASSYEQYF. DNA of the CDR3: TGCGCCAGCAGCAGGTTAACCGGGACTGCCAGCTCCTACGAGCAGTACTTC.

A few counts support this clonotype. The chain has TRBV3-1 and TRBJ2-2; D is unresolved. Trimming cost V 2 bases and J 5 bases, with 6 bases left between them. The CDR3 is made up of 13 amino acids. The germline V gene has CDR1 LGHDT and CDR2 YNNKEL (reference sequence). CDR3 bases: TGTGCCAGCAGCCAAAGGGTTACCGGGGAGCTGTTTTTT. This encodes CASSQRVTGELFF.

The chain links TRBV20-1 to TRBJ2-1, with D possibly matching TRBD2 (5 bases). Trimming pared 6 bases from V and 6 bases from J, leaving 24 bases between. Germline loops: CDR1 DFQATT, CDR2 SNEGSKA (reference sequence). The CDR3 length is 16 residues. In DNA, the CDR3 is TGCAGTGCCGGCCATCTTACTAGGATAAAATTCAATGAGCAGTTCTTC. Its translation is CSAGHLTRIKFNEQFF.

This clonotype turned up a few times. The chain uses TRBV4-1 and TRBJ2-1; 11 nucleotides align to TRBD2. After removal of 4 bases from V and 5 bases from J, the junction contained 7 bases not matched to a gene. CDR1 is MGHRA, CDR2 YSYEKL, per germline. This CDR3 has 16 amino acids. The CDR3 nucleotides are TGCGCCAGCAGCCCCACCGGGACTAGCGGCCACAATGAGCAGTTCTTC. This gives the protein CASSPTGTSGHNEQFF.

This clonotype was detected many times. This chain joins TRBV28 and TRBJ2-7; D is uncertain. CDR3 size: 14 residues. Per the germline V gene, CDR1 is MDHEN and CDR2 is SYDVKM. The germline V and J ends were trimmed by 2 bases and 1 base, with 9 bases remaining between them. CDR3 amino acids: CASSLGSRSYEQYF. CDR3 bases: TGTGCCAGCAGTTTAGGGTCCAGATCCTACGAGCAGTACTTC.

This clonotype was detected ten times or more. The chain recombines TRBV12-3 or TRBV12-4 with TRBJ2-7, with 7 positions matching TRBD2. The V and J ends lost 5 bases and 4 bases, in that order; junction bases with no gene match: 8. The CDR3 loop spans 14 amino acids. CDR3 sequence reads: CASSPRLAGYEQYF. DNA of the CDR3: TGTGCCAGCAGTCCACGACTAGCAGGGTACGAGCAGTACTTC.

This clonotype was picked up many times. The V call is TRBV13, the J call TRBJ2-1; possibly TRBD2 for D (5 bases). Germline CDR1 reads PRHDT; CDR2 reads FYEKMQ (reference sequence). This CDR3 region has 17 residues. V was pared by 5 bases and J by 2 bases, with 19 bases between. CDR3: CASSPTEGLLPYNEQFF. Here the CDR3 DNA reads TGTGCCAGCAGCCCGACGGAAGGACTCCTACCCTACAATGAGCAGTTCTTC.

As for this clonotype: Because it lacks the conserved phenylalanine or tryptophan at the end, this CDR3 is likely a read error. The chain combines TRBV20-1 with TRBJ2-1, with D hard to call. Trimming removed 0 bases from V and 5 bases from J, with 11 bases in between. This CDR3 has 14 amino acids. Germline-derived CDR1 and CDR2 are DFQATT and SNEGSKA (reference sequence). The CDR3 sequence is CSARDTAPHNEQFL. The CDR3 nucleotides read TGCAGTGCTAGAGATACAGCACCGCACAATGAGCAGTTCTTG.

This clonotype was observed many times. The rearrangement links TRBV2 to TRBJ2-5; D may match TRBD1 or TRBD2 (5 bases each). The CDR3 is made up of 14 amino acids. The germline V and J ends were trimmed by 8 bases and 1 base, with 14 bases remaining between them. Germline V gene lookup returns CDR1 SNHLY and CDR2 FYNNEI. CDR3 DNA: TGTGCCAGCCCGAGGGGCCCCATCCAAGAGACCCAGTACTTC. Its translation: CASPRGPIQETQYF. The whole variable domain, remainder taken from reference TRBV2 and TRBJ2-5, is EPEVTQTPSHQVTQMGQEVILRCVPISNHLYFYWYRQILGQKVEFLVSFYNNEISEKSEIFDDQFSVERPDGSNFTLKIRSTKLEDSAMYFCASPRGPIQETQYFGPGTRLLVL.

This clonotype has only a few counts. The chain carries TRBV20-1 and TRBJ2-1; TRBD1 agrees at 10 bases. The CDR3 runs to 15 residues. The J segment lost 6 bases and the V segment lost 6 bases, leaving 11 bases of the junction unmatched. CDR1 is DFQATT, CDR2 SNEGSKA, per germline (reference sequence). The CDR3 DNA is TGCAGTGCCATCTCGTGGGACAGGGGCTCCAATGAGCAGTTCTTC. Protein sequence: CSAISWDRGSNEQFF.

This clonotype was counted a few times. The chain joins TRBV13 to TRBJ2-5; 8 bases map to TRBD1. J gave up 2 bases and V 4 bases, and 6 bases lay outside the gene matches. The CDR3 extends over 15 amino acids. Germline V gene sequence: CDR1 PRHDT, CDR2 FYEKMQ (reference sequence). The chain's CDR3 is CASSSYRDRQETQYF. CDR3 nucleotides: TGTGCCAGCAGCTCCTACCGGGACAGGCAAGAGACCCAGTACTTC.

This clonotype occurred many times. The CDR3 protein is CASSSAGPGQYF. CDR3 nucleotides: TGTGCCAGCAGTTCGGCAGGGCCGGGGCAGTACTTC. The chain uses TRBV28 and TRBJ2-7; TRBD1 might be the D (5 bases). Germline CDR1 is MDHEN and CDR2 is SYDVKM. Trimming took off 4 bases at V and 9 bases at J, with 13 bases between the two ends. CDR3 length equals 12 residues.

This clonotype was recorded many times. The chain recombines TRBV5-1 with TRBJ2-3, with 11 nucleotides matching TRBD2. The germline gives CDR1 SGHRS, CDR2 YFSETQ. The ends lost 4 bases at V and 5 bases at J; junction bases unmatched: 6. The CDR3 has 15 residues. CDR3 DNA: TGCGCCAGCAGCGTGGTACTAGCGGGGGAAGATACGCAGTATTTT. Amino acids: CASSVVLAGEDTQYF.

This clonotype was detected a few times. This chain links TRBV12-3 or TRBV12-4 with TRBJ2-5; 11 bases are a match to TRBD2. This CDR3 is built from 16 residues. The V gene end was trimmed by 2 bases and the J gene end by 5 bases; junction bases not matched to a gene: 7. The CDR3 DNA reads TGTGCCAGCAGTTTAAGACTAGCGGGACTAGGGGAGACCCAGTACTTC. Translation gives CASSLRLAGLGETQYF.

Of note for this clonotype: A single base separates this from a much larger clone, so it may be a read error. The CDR3 loop reads CASSLAFQGNPPLHF. CDR3 coding DNA: TGCGCCAGCAGCTTGGCGTTCCAGGGGAATCCACCCCTCCACTTT. The rearrangement joins TRBV5-1 to TRBJ1-6; perhaps TRBD1 as D (6 bases). The V gene lost 0 bases and the J gene lost 11 bases, with 15 bases spanning the gap. There are 15 residues in the CDR3. CDR1 is SGHRS and CDR2 is YFSETQ in the germline V gene.